The 24 T cell receptor beta chains in this list originate from one sample, sequenced in a study of T cells expressing NK-cell markers. TCRdb re-called the 5' RACE reads; one entry per CDR3 protein, DNA not given. The sample has 350,000 to 450,000 distinct CDR3 sequences. Sequenced: blood T cells: a sorted CD56 or NKG2C T cell subset, CD4+ or CD8+ T cells, or bulk PBMC T cells (not recorded which). The receptors derive from a man aged 18-75 years in good health.

V usage is TRBV5-1 and J usage is TRBJ1-6; TCRdb proposes TRBD1, but this gene call is untestable without DNA. The CDR3 runs 16 residues. CDR1 is SGHRS, CDR2 YFSETQ, per germline. The CDR3 here is CASSLTPGTVNSPLHF.

The genes are TRBV2 and TRBJ1-2. CDR1 is SNHLY, CDR2 FYNNEI, per germline. CDR3 size: 14 residues. The CDR3 here is CASSGPTSNYGYTF. Based on the CDR3 plus reference TRBV2 and TRBJ1-2, the full variable domain is EPEVTQTPSHQVTQMGQEVILRCVPISNHLYFYWYRQILGQKVEFLVSFYNNEISEKSEIFDDQFSVERPDGSNFTLKIRSTKLEDSAMYFCASSGPTSNYGYTFGSGTRLTVV.

This rearrangement joins TRBV9 to TRBJ1-6; the D call from TCRdb, TRBD1, cannot be confirmed without DNA. CDR1 SGDLS and CDR2 YYNGEE come from the germline V gene. The CDR3 is 15 residues long. The chain's CDR3 is CASSGRASYNSPLHF.

This chain links TRBV18 with TRBJ2-1; no DNA is available, so the TRBD1 call from TCRdb remains unchecked. Germline assignment: CDR1 KGHSH and CDR2 LQKENI. The CDR3 covers 16 residues. CDR3 sequence reads: CASSPQKGQGGNEQFF.

The chain joins TRBV6-5 to TRBJ1-1; the D gene TCRdb calls, TRBD1, cannot be checked with no DNA. Germline V gene data show CDR1 as MNHEY and CDR2 as SVGAGI. The CDR3 is made up of 15 amino acids. The CDR3 protein is CASSWGGTGDGEAFF.

This chain links TRBV12-3 or TRBV12-4 with TRBJ2-3; the TRBD1 assignment by TCRdb is unverifiable without DNA. The CDR3 is made up of 14 amino acids. The CDR3 loop reads CASSLEGAGNTQYF.

The chain links TRBV18 to TRBJ2-7; TCRdb proposes TRBD1, but this gene call is untestable without DNA. The CDR3 contains 13 residues. The germline V gene encodes CDR1 KGHSH and CDR2 LQKENI. CDR3 sequence reads: CASKTGTGYEQYF. Combining the CDR3 with reference TRBV18 and TRBJ2-7 gives the whole variable domain NAGVMQNPRHLVRRRGQEARLRCSPMKGHSHVYWYRQLPEEGLKFMVYLQKENIIDESGMPKERFSAEFPKEGPSILRIQQVVRGDSAAYFCASKTGTGYEQYFGPGTRLTVT.

The chain uses TRBV5-4 and TRBJ2-2; there is no DNA to check the TCRdb D call of TRBD1. This CDR3 has 18 residues. CDR1 is SGHNT and CDR2 is YYREEE in the germline V gene (reference sequence). CDR3 sequence reads: CASSLLSGQIRSPGSCFF.

The genes are TRBV12-5 and TRBJ2-2; the D gene TCRdb calls, TRBD1, cannot be checked with no DNA. The CDR3 is 16 amino acids. The germline gives CDR1 LGHNT, CDR2 FRNRAP. The CDR3 is CASGLATGDNTGELFF.

J is TRBJ2-3 and V is TRBV29-1; absent DNA, TCRdb's TRBD2 call cannot be checked. CDR1 is SQVTM, CDR2 ANQGSEA, per germline. The CDR3 is made up of 14 amino acids. This chain's CDR3 is CSVDYGGANDTQYF.

The chain uses TRBV3-1 and TRBJ2-2; TCRdb's D gene call, TRBD1, goes unchecked for lack of DNA. Germline V gives CDR1 LGHDT, CDR2 YNNKEL (reference sequence). The CDR3 has 14 residues. The CDR3 spells CASSLTASGGELFF.

The rearrangement uses TRBV27 and TRBJ1-6; TCRdb's D gene call, TRBD1, goes unchecked for lack of DNA. The CDR3 loop spans 14 amino acids. Germline V gene sequence: CDR1 MNHEY, CDR2 SMNVEV (reference sequence). The CDR3 spells CASSLEPGGSPLHF.

This chain connects TRBV5-1 to TRBJ2-5; the TCRdb D gene call, TRBD1, has no DNA to confirm it. Germline CDR1 and CDR2: SGHRS and YFSETQ. The CDR3 consists of 15 residues. CDR3 in amino acids: CASSSGAGTGETQYF.

This chain connects TRBV28 to TRBJ2-7; there is no DNA to check the TCRdb D call of TRBD2. The CDR3 has 14 residues. Germline values: CDR1 MDHEN, CDR2 SYDVKM. The CDR3 loop reads CASSGLAGRYEQYF.

The V gene is TRBV5-1, the J gene TRBJ1-1. Germline V gives CDR1 SGHRS, CDR2 YFSETQ. The CDR3 length is 14 residues. CDR3 amino acids: CASSLQGNFFPAFF.

This sequence joins TRBV20-1 and TRBJ2-2; TCRdb's D call, TRBD1, is unchecked because there is no DNA. The CDR3 extends over 12 amino acids. The V gene's germline CDR1 is DFQATT and CDR2 SNEGSKA (reference sequence). This chain's CDR3 is CSATGQGGELFF.

V and J are TRBV6-1 and TRBJ2-1; TCRdb designates TRBD1, a call that cannot be tested without DNA. The CDR3 is made up of 12 amino acids. In germline, CDR1 is MNHNS, CDR2 SASEGT. This CDR3 is CASRRDGHEQFF.

This chain joins TRBV5-6 and TRBJ2-5; the TCRdb call, TRBD1, lacks DNA for checking. The germline V gene encodes CDR1 SGHDT and CDR2 YYEEEE. The CDR3 is 19 residues long. CDR3: CASSLGTFSGRGYQETQYF.

CDR3 in amino acids: CASPTKGAARGYTF. The chain uses TRBV18 and TRBJ1-2. CDR1 and CDR2 (germline): KGHSH, LQKENI. The CDR3 contains 14 residues.

This chain joins TRBV5-1 and TRBJ2-3; checking the TCRdb D call of TRBD2 is not possible without DNA. Germline CDR1 reads SGHRS; CDR2 reads YFSETQ. The CDR3 covers 14 residues. CDR3 region: CASNGGRAADTQYF.

The genes are TRBV10-3 and TRBJ1-2. The germline V gene encodes CDR1 ENHRY and CDR2 SYGVKD. The CDR3 has 13 residues. This CDR3 reads CAISGNSNYGYTF.

The V gene is TRBV18, the J gene TRBJ2-3. Per the germline V gene, CDR1 is KGHSH and CDR2 is LQKENI. The CDR3 is 16 amino acids. The CDR3 here is CASSPPARISTDTQYF.

This chain links TRBV18 with TRBJ2-7; TCRdb lists TRBD2, though no DNA is available to test this call. This CDR3 region has 15 residues. CDR1 is KGHSH and CDR2 is LQKENI in the germline V gene. Here the CDR3 reads CASSPPTSGAGEQYF.

The chain employs TRBV7-3 and TRBJ2-1; TCRdb's D call of TRBD1 is untestable without DNA. This CDR3 comprises 14 residues. CDR1 SGHTA and CDR2 FQGTGA come from the germline V gene. CDR3 sequence reads: CASSPTAGGGEQFF.